This T cell receptor (beta chain) is from a study of cytomegalovirus exposure and HLA in healthy donors. General observations from the study: CMV antigen specificity of three CMV-associated chains was confirmed in vitro.

As for this clone: Its antigen is currently unknown.

This CDR3 has 17 residues. Germline V gene lookup returns CDR1 KGHSH and CDR2 LQKENI. Trimming shortened V by 6 bases and J by 4 bases, and 22 bases separated the two germline ends. TCRdb keeps only in-frame clones here, not all; method: immunoSEQ multiplex PCR. The table shows roughly 43,000 clones, with 93% occurring only once. This chain links TRBV18 with TRBJ2-1; D is possibly TRBD2 (6 bases). This receptor was taken from a woman aged 18-35 years in good health and CMV-seronegative. Material for sequencing was PBMCs. The CDR3 protein is CASSQLPGRELYNEQFF. DNA for the CDR3: TGTGCCAGCTCTCAATTGCCGGGACGGGAGTTATACAATGAGCAGTTCTTC.